The T cell receptor beta chain described here comes from a study of T cells in Graves' hyperthyroidism and ophthalmopathy (dated by TCRdb to the late 2010s). The study in broad terms: Peripheral blood samples were taken at the time of initial diagnosis, prior to any treatment. The paper describes TCR Vbeta CDR3 sequencing of more than 120 peripheral blood samples, made up of 40 to 45 ophthalmopathy patients, around 78 hyperthyroidism patients and roughly 17 progressor patients. The study also compared thyroid tissue and blood T-cell repertoires from a handful of Graves' hyperthyroidism patients. After blood sampling, hyperthyroidism patients were treated with methimazole at a starting dose of 30 mg daily, and ophthalmopathy patients were treated with high-dose intravenous methylprednisolone. A discovery cohort of around 100 patients, approximately 44 with Graves' ophthalmopathy and about 58 with stable Graves' hyperthyroidism, was used to find distinguishing TCR V-J signatures. The approximately 100 discovery patients were randomly divided into training and test sets at a 7:3 ratio. Whether ophthalmopathy could be predicted prospectively was tested in an independent validation cohort made up of roughly 19 hyperthyroidism patients plus 17 patients who later progressed to ophthalmopathy.

Study-wide conclusions, independent of this receptor: A model built on a 13 V-J signature distinguished ophthalmopathy from stable hyperthyroidism, reaching 87.88% sensitivity and approximately 83% specificity in cross-validation and 80%/75% in testing. No statistical method was used to fix the sample size in advance, and group allocation was not hidden from the investigators. During validation, the model predicted progression to ophthalmopathy a median of around six months ahead of onset, with almost 71% sensitivity and more than 72% specificity. Most expanded thyroid clonotypes (frequency above 0.001) were also detected in blood, suggesting blood repertoires may reflect thyroid immune responses.

In the ophthalmopathy patients, disease was moderately to severely active, with a Clinical Activity Score of 3 or more, a NOSPECS grade of 4 or more, and a duration of less than 3 months. The study excluded patients with uncontrolled infections, other autoimmune diseases, pregnancy or lactation. Diagnoses were established on the basis of clinical symptoms, serum thyroxine and TRAb, thyroid ultrasound, and orbital computed tomography. PBMCs were separated from around 9.1 ml of fresh peripheral blood using Ficoll-Paque density gradient centrifugation. Total RNA was extracted using Trizol reagent, and RNA quality was assessed on an Agilent 2100 Bioanalyzer. Taken from cysteine to phenylalanine, the CDR3 has 14 residues. The kept DNA is CDR3 alone, 42 bases in frame from the first base. For CDR1 and CDR2, the germline V gene lists MDHEN and SYDVKM. Trimming takes 3 bases from V and 3 bases from J, and the germline ends sit 11 bases apart.

This clonotype was recorded many times. Its antigen is unknown. Nothing much larger sits one base from this clone, and base qualities are not available. The TCR beta CDR3 regions were amplified from RNA transcripts. The TCR CDR3 was subjected to a first round of RT-PCR using the HTBI primer set and the Qiagen OneStep RT-PCR kit. The libraries were constructed in a second round of multiplex PCR and then size-selected and purified. Libraries were sequenced paired-end with 100 bp reads on an Illumina HiSeq2000. Per the source publication's procedure: SOAPnuke was used to process the raw data, removing reads that contained adapters or uncalled bases, had a mean Phred below 15, or lacked an exact match to the constant primer or identifier. COPE v1.2.5 was used to merge high-quality paired reads, and clonotypes were defined as unique nucleotide sequences. MiTCR v1.1 was used to align the clonotypes against IMGT TRBV, TRBD and TRBJ reference segments. The analysis was restricted to V-J combinations with a frequency above 0.0001, which together covered about 99% of the repertoires. A TCS score was defined as the ratio of F50 (clonal expansion) to E x V (chaos), with BLOSUM62-based TCRdist applied between CDR3 peptides within each V-J. Welch's t-statistics and random forest reduced approximately 520 V-J features to roughly 13, which were used in a naive Bayes classifier (R e1071). TCRdb reworked the public reads: Q25 trimming with fastp, MiXCR clone assembly, productive beta chains retained. Each CDR3 protein appears once, grouped with its most common genes and DNA. Here the V and J calls rest on TCRdb's processing, not on the authors' analysis. This sample has 600,000 or so distinct CDR3 sequences in its table, and 14% of those were observed once. The ten most abundant clones make up 7.1% of the sample.

Recombination linked TRBV28 to TRBJ1-2; the D gene is not confidently resolved. The receptor was derived from a woman younger than 30 with Graves' ophthalmopathy. The specimen was blood. The DNA is as follows: TGTGCCAGCAGTTTTCCCAACTTGTACTATGGCTACACCTTC. This sequence encodes CASSFPNLYYGYTF.